This T cell receptor beta chain was obtained from a study of blood T cell repertoires in COVID-19. About the study: The study drew acute and convalescent COVID-19 samples from the United States, Italy and Spain. Nucleic acid was either cDNA or gDNA, and it came from T cells, B-cell-depleted T cells, or PBMCs.

Study processing details: Amplification of reference gene primers provided the estimated nucleated cell counts. Using immunoSEQ multiplex PCR, the repertoire was profiled, and TCRdb retains in-frame clones only, with some absent. That table is the source of V, J and clone size, and D and trimming were worked out from the DNA. The sample contains about 240,000 clones, roughly four fifths of which appear only once. The TCR sequence derives from a woman between 70 and 85 years old with acute or convalescent COVID-19. Material: peripheral blood.

This CDR3 reads CASSSGKIQETQYF. CDR3 sequence (DNA): TGTGCCAGCAGCTCCGGGAAAATCCAAGAGACCCAGTACTTC. The chain is built from TRBV6-2 or TRBV6-3 and TRBJ2-5; weak D call: TRBD2 (5 bases). V was trimmed by 6 bases and J by 1 base, leaving 12 bases between them. There are 14 residues in the CDR3. Germline loops: CDR1 MNHEY, CDR2 SVGEGT.